This entry lists 10 T cell receptor beta chains sequenced from one sample in a study of shared clonotypes between healthy human individuals. Using immunoSEQ multiplex PCR, the repertoire was profiled, and TCRdb retains in-frame clones only, with some absent. The profile shows some 980,000 clones, roughly 72% of them singletons. The sample consisted of memory CD4+ T cells sorted from blood. The subset was: CD45RA-negative fraction. The receptors were gathered from a man younger than 35 in good health.

This chain joins TRBV10-1 and TRBJ2-1, with 13 bases aligning to TRBD2. Germline values: CDR1 WNHNN, CDR2 SYGVQD (reference sequence). V was clipped by 8 bases and J by 9 bases; unmatched bases: 7. CDR3 length: 14 residues. CDR3 sequence reads: CASSRTSGSSEQFF. In DNA, the CDR3 is TGCGCCAGCTCTCGGACTAGCGGGAGTAGTGAGCAGTTCTTC.

The rearrangement links TRBV6-5 to TRBJ2-7, with D tentatively TRBD1 (6 bases). V lost 0 bases to trimming and J lost 7 bases, with 13 bases between them. The CDR3 runs 14 residues. Germline loops: CDR1 MNHEY, CDR2 SVGAGI. The CDR3 region has the DNA TGTGCCAGCAGTTACTCGCCAGGGGTCTGGGAGCAGTACTTC. This encodes CASSYSPGVWEQYF.

The chain recombines TRBV2 with TRBJ2-2; D may be TRBD1 (6 bases). The CDR3 sequence is 18 residues long. The germline V and J ends were trimmed by 5 bases and 4 bases, with 23 bases remaining between them. Germline CDR1 is SNHLY and CDR2 is FYNNEI. The CDR3 nucleotides read TGTGCCAGCAGTCGCCTTACTACAGGGATCGTGAGCACCGGGGAGCTGTTTTTT. Protein product: CASSRLTTGIVSTGELFF.

This clone was seen only once. This chain joins TRBV2 and TRBJ1-5; 7 nucleotides match TRBD1. V shed 6 bases, J shed 6 bases, and the junction held 11 bases outside the gene matches. Germline loops: CDR1 SNHLY, CDR2 FYNNEI. The CDR3 spans 15 residues. CDR3 DNA: TGTGCCAGCAGCAAAACAGGGGACCAGGGTCAGCCCCAGCATTTT. This sequence encodes CASSKTGDQGQPQHF.

The V gene is TRBV5-1, the J gene TRBJ1-2; tentatively, D is TRBD1 (5 bases). The V gene lost 0 bases and the J gene lost 3 bases, with 12 bases spanning the gap. The V gene's germline CDR1 is SGHRS and CDR2 YFSETQ. The CDR3 spans 15 residues. The CDR3 sequence: CASSLAPQVDYGYTF. The CDR3 nucleotides read TGCGCCAGCAGCTTGGCACCACAGGTTGACTATGGCTACACCTTC.

The V call is TRBV9, the J call TRBJ1-4; the D gene is possibly TRBD1 (5 bases). Germline V gene sequence: CDR1 SGDLS, CDR2 YYNGEE. The CDR3 totals 14 residues. V was pared by 3 bases and J by 11 bases, with 17 bases between. CDR3 region: CASSETGGGNKLFF. CDR3 sequence (DNA): TGTGCCAGCAGCGAAACGGGGGGAGGGAACAAACTGTTTTTT.

This clone appeared a single time. The genes are TRBV19 and TRBJ1-2; D call uncertain. The CDR3 loop spans 13 amino acids. CDR1 is LNHDA, CDR2 SQIVND, per germline (reference sequence). The ends were cut back, 8 bases at V and 4 bases at J, with 14 bases in the middle. The CDR3 nucleotides read TGTGCCAGTCTCCGGGGAATTGGCTATGGCTACACCTTC. Translating it yields CASLRGIGYGYTF. Combining the CDR3 with reference TRBV19 and TRBJ1-2 gives the whole variable domain DGGITQSPKYLFRKEGQNVTLSCEQNLNHDAMYWYRQDPGQGLRLIYYSQIVNDFQKGDIAEGYSVSREKKESFPLTVTSAQKNPTAFYLCASLRGIGYGYTFGSGTRLTVV.

This clone was seen a single time. J is TRBJ1-2 and V is TRBV4-1; no definite D call. The CDR3 covers 12 residues. Trimming shortened V by 4 bases and J by 5 bases, and 8 bases separated the two germline ends. The V gene's germline CDR1 is MGHRA and CDR2 YSYEKL. CDR3 nucleotide sequence: TGCGCCAGCAGCCGTAATGGTTATGGCTACACCTTC. Its protein is CASSRNGYGYTF.

J is TRBJ2-7 and V is TRBV5-8; 8 bases are a match to TRBD2. This CDR3 has 17 residues. The junction had 14 bases not matched to a gene; V was cut back by 4 bases and J by 2 bases. The germline gives CDR1 SGHTS, CDR2 YDEGEE. In DNA, the CDR3 is TGTGCCAGCAGCCAAACAGCCGCGGGGGGACTGGCCTACGAGCAGTACTTC. Its translation: CASSQTAAGGLAYEQYF.

In its sample, this clone was seen once. Within the sample, other DNA sequences also encode this same CDR3. This CDR3 is CASSLDGGFYNEQFF. CDR3 nucleotide sequence: TGCGCCAGCAGCTTGGACGGCGGGTTCTACAATGAGCAGTTCTTC. This chain connects TRBV5-1 to TRBJ2-1; D may be TRBD2 (5 bases). CDR1 and CDR2 from the germline V gene are SGHRS and YFSETQ. This CDR3 spans 15 amino acids. Deletions cut 0 bases from V and 3 bases from J, with 10 bases between.